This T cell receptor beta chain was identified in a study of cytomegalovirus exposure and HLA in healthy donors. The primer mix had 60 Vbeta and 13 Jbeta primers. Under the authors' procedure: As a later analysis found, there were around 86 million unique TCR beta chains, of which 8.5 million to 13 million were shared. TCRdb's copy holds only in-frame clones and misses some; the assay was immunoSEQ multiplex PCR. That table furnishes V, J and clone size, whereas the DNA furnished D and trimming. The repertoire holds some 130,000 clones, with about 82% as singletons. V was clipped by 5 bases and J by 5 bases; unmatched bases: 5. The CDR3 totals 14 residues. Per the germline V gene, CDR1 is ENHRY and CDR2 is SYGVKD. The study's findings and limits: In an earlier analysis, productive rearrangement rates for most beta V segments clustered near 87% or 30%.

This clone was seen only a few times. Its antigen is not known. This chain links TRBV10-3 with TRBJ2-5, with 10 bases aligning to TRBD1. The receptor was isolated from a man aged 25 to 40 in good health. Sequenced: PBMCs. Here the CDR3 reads CAISRGQGPETQYF. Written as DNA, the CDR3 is TGTGCCATCAGTAGGGGACAGGGGCCCGAGACCCAGTACTTC.